This entry lists 32 T cell receptor beta chains sequenced from one sample in a study of cytomegalovirus exposure and HLA in healthy donors. Using immunoSEQ multiplex PCR, the repertoire was profiled, and TCRdb retains in-frame clones only, with some absent. The table shows 260,000 or so clones, with approximately 87% occurring only once. The sequenced sample was PBMCs. These receptors all stem from a man aged 18-30 years in good health and CMV-seronegative.

The chain employs TRBV30 and TRBJ2-7; 11 bases align to TRBD2. The CDR3 covers 15 residues. V shed 2 bases and J 7 bases; nucleotides not matched to a gene: 10. Germline CDR1 GTSNPN, CDR2 SVGIG (reference sequence). CDR3 DNA sequence: TGTGCCTGGAGTTGGATAGCGGGAGGGCAGGGGGAGCAGTACTTC. It specifies CAWSWIAGGQGEQYF.

V usage is TRBV6-5 and J usage is TRBJ1-2, with D possibly being TRBD1 (5 bases). Trimming stripped 0 bases from V and 2 bases from J, with 10 bases between. This CDR3 has 15 residues. Germline V CDR1 and CDR2: MNHEY, SVGAGI. DNA of the CDR3: TGTGCCAGCAGTTACTCGAGCCAGGGAAACTATGGCTACACCTTC. This encodes CASSYSSQGNYGYTF.

This sequence joins TRBV5-1 and TRBJ2-1; 15 positions agree with TRBD2. V trimming: 8 bases; J trimming: 5 bases; junction bases outside the gene matches: 2. Germline V gives CDR1 SGHRS, CDR2 YFSETQ. The CDR3 loop spans 14 amino acids. In DNA form, the CDR3 reads TGCGCCAGTGGGACTAGCGGGGGGAACAATGAGCAGTTCTTC. It yields the protein CASGTSGGNNEQFF.

The chain carries TRBV5-4 and TRBJ2-1; 12 bases align to TRBD2. V trimming: 7 bases; J trimming: 10 bases; junction bases outside the gene matches: 12. Germline assignment: CDR1 SGHNT and CDR2 YYREEE (reference sequence). The CDR3 is 15 amino acids. The CDR3 region is CASRDRTSGAPEQFF. As DNA, the CDR3 is TGTGCCAGCCGTGACAGGACTAGCGGGGCCCCCGAGCAGTTCTTC. Complete variable domain (other parts from reference TRBV5-4 and TRBJ2-1): ETGVTQSPTHLIKTRGQQVTLRCSSQSGHNTVSWYQQALGQGPQFIFQYYREEENGRGNFPPRFSGLQFPNYSSELNVNALELDDSALYLCASRDRTSGAPEQFFGPGTRLTVL.

The table lists this clone with a count of one. The V and J genes are TRBV7-9 and TRBJ1-6; no clear D gene. V lost 3 bases, J lost 10 bases, and 10 bases lay in between. There are 13 residues in the CDR3. Germline CDR1 is SEHNR and CDR2 is FQNEAQ (reference sequence). CDR3 amino acids: CASSFTQSSPLHF. As DNA, the CDR3 is TGTGCCAGCAGCTTCACCCAAAGCTCACCCCTCCACTTT. The full variable domain, with the rest looked up from reference TRBV7-9 and TRBJ1-6, is DTGVSQNPRHKITKRGQNVTFRCDPISEHNRLYWYRQTLGQGPEFLTYFQNEAQLEKSRLLSDRFSAERPKGSFSTLEIQRTEQGDSAMYLCASSFTQSSPLHFGNGTRLTVT.

This clone was recorded a few times. This chain joins TRBV7-2 and TRBJ2-7; perhaps TRBD1 as D (6 bases). CDR3 size: 14 residues. Trimming left V 5 bases short and J 4 bases short, with 15 bases between. Per the germline V gene, CDR1 is SGHTA and CDR2 is FQGNSA. The CDR3 coding sequence is TGTGCCAGCAGCCAGCGACAGGTCTGGTACGAGCAGTACTTC. Translating it yields CASSQRQVWYEQYF.

V and J are TRBV7-2 and TRBJ1-2, with TRBD1 as a possible D gene (6 bases). V gave up 2 bases and J gave up 8 bases, with 18 bases separating them. The CDR3 contains 15 residues. CDR1 is SGHTA and CDR2 is FQGNSA in the germline V gene. As DNA, the CDR3 is TGTGCCAGCAGCTTACGTCCGGGGGGCGCCTGGGGCTACACCTTC. Translated: CASSLRPGGAWGYTF.

The CDR3 region is CASSLYGGSYNEQFF. CDR3 nucleotide sequence: TGTGCCAGCAGCTTATATGGGGGGTCTTACAATGAGCAGTTCTTC. The chain is built from TRBV7-8 and TRBJ2-1; D possibly corresponds to TRBD2 (6 bases). This CDR3 spans 15 amino acids. The germline CDR1 and CDR2 sequences are SGHVS and FQNEAQ. Between the trimmed V and J ends, which lost 2 bases and 4 bases, there was a span of 12 bases. Complete variable domain (other parts from reference TRBV7-8 and TRBJ2-1): GAGVSQSPRYKVAKRGQDVALRCDPISGHVSLFWYQQALGQGPEFLTYFQNEAQLDKSGLPSDRFFAERPEGSVSTLKIQRTQQEDSAVYLCASSLYGGSYNEQFFGPGTRLTVL.

The gene calls are TRBV28 and TRBJ1-2; 7 nucleotides align to TRBD1. CDR1 MDHEN and CDR2 SYDVKM come from the germline V gene. The CDR3 contains 15 residues. J gave up 0 bases and V 7 bases, and 8 bases lay outside the gene matches. Here the CDR3 reads CASITGQAPNYGYTF. The DNA for the CDR3 is TGTGCCAGCATAACCGGACAGGCCCCTAACTATGGCTACACCTTC.

The gene calls are TRBV28 and TRBJ2-3, with a possible D match to TRBD1 (6 bases). The length of the CDR3 is 15 residues. CDR1 is MDHEN and CDR2 is SYDVKM in the germline V gene. Trimming shortened V by 6 bases and J by 2 bases, and 15 bases separated the two germline ends. The CDR3 spells CASSRATGFTDTQYF. The CDR3 DNA sequence: TGTGCCAGCAGCCGAGCCACAGGGTTCACAGATACGCAGTATTTT.

V and J are TRBV5-6 and TRBJ1-1, with D possibly being TRBD1 (5 bases). The CDR3 sequence is 16 residues long. Germline CDR1 SGHDT, CDR2 YYEEEE. Deletions cut 1 base from V and 1 base from J, with 14 bases between. DNA of the CDR3: TGTGCCAGCAGCTTGATAGGGGTCGCCAAGAACACTGAAGCTTTCTTT. Translation gives CASSLIGVAKNTEAFF.

V is TRBV2 and J is TRBJ2-7; 9 bases match TRBD2. Germline-derived CDR1 and CDR2 are SNHLY and FYNNEI. The CDR3 has 14 amino acids. V lost 7 bases and J lost 2; bases outside the gene matches: 6. CDR3 residues: CASKTGLAAYEQYF. As DNA, the CDR3 is TGTGCCAGCAAAACGGGACTAGCTGCCTACGAGCAGTACTTC. The full variable domain, in which reference TRBV2 and TRBJ2-7 provide the parts outside the CDR3, is EPEVTQTPSHQVTQMGQEVILRCVPISNHLYFYWYRQILGQKVEFLVSFYNNEISEKSEIFDDQFSVERPDGSNFTLKIRSTKLEDSAMYFCASKTGLAAYEQYFGPGTRLTVT.

The chain couples TRBV15 to TRBJ2-3; tentative D call: TRBD2 (5 bases). Germline V gives CDR1 LNHNV, CDR2 YYDKDF (reference sequence). CDR3 length: 16 residues. The ends were cut back, 4 bases at V and 0 bases at J, with 14 bases in the middle. The CDR3 coding sequence is TGTGCCACCAGCACGACGTATGAGCGGAGCACAGATACGCAGTATTTT. Protein: CATSTTYERSTDTQYF.

V usage is TRBV2 and J usage is TRBJ2-2; D gene ambiguous. CDR3 length: 13 amino acids. Germline loops: CDR1 SNHLY, CDR2 FYNNEI. V was cut by 3 bases and J by 2 bases, with 4 bases left in between. The CDR3 reads CASSDYNTGELFF. The CDR3 DNA reads as TGTGCCAGCAGTGACTACAACACCGGGGAGCTGTTTTTT.

The chain recombines TRBV7-8 with TRBJ2-7; 9 nucleotides align to TRBD2. Trimming at V came to 2 bases and at J to 5 bases, leaving 10 bases not matched to a gene. The germline V gene encodes CDR1 SGHVS and CDR2 FQNEAQ. The CDR3 consists of 16 residues. The chain's CDR3 is CASSLPRARGGHEQYF. DNA for the CDR3: TGTGCCAGCAGCTTACCGCGGGCGCGGGGGGGCCACGAGCAGTACTTC.

The gene calls are TRBV2 and TRBJ1-5; D uncertain. The CDR3 length is 12 residues. From germline, CDR1 is SNHLY and CDR2 FYNNEI. Trimming removed 8 bases from V and 8 bases from J, with 13 bases in between. CDR3 DNA sequence: TGTGCCAGCTGCTTTCCCCAGAAGCCCCAGCATTTT. Translating it yields CASCFPQKPQHF.

V gene TRBV4-1 combines with J gene TRBJ1-2; no reliable D call. This CDR3 comprises 14 residues. Germline CDR1 MGHRA, CDR2 YSYEKL. V lost 0 bases, J lost 4 bases, and 9 bases lay in between. This CDR3 is CASSQDNSLYGYTF. DNA for the CDR3: TGCGCCAGCAGCCAAGATAACAGTCTCTATGGCTACACCTTC.

V and J are TRBV6-1 and TRBJ1-5; D ambiguous. The CDR3 runs to 14 residues. The V gene lost 4 bases and the J gene lost 7 bases, with 14 bases spanning the gap. In germline, CDR1 is MNHNS, CDR2 SASEGT. For the CDR3, the DNA is TGTGCCAGCAGTGGCCCCAGTGAGGGCCAGCCCCAGCATTTT. Translating gives CASSGPSEGQPQHF.

The CDR3 region has the DNA TGTGCCAGCAGTTACTCGCAGGGGATACTGTTTTTT. Its protein is CASSYSQGILFF. The chain couples TRBV6-6 to TRBJ1-4, with TRBD1 as a possible D gene (6 bases). With 0 bases removed from V and 13 bases from J, the gap between germline ends came to 9 bases. CDR1 and CDR2 (germline): MNHNY, SVGAGI (reference sequence). CDR3 length: 12 amino acids.

The J gene is TRBJ2-1, the V gene TRBV27; the match to TRBD2 covers 9 bases. The germline V gene encodes CDR1 MNHEY and CDR2 SMNVEV (reference sequence). Germline trimming cut 7 bases from V and 9 bases from J; bases unmatched to any gene: 13. This CDR3 region has 15 residues. The CDR3 reads CASTLGRGGQTEQFF. The CDR3 DNA reads as TGTGCCAGCACCCTGGGGCGGGGGGGGCAGACTGAGCAGTTCTTC.

The chain has TRBV6-6 and TRBJ1-2, with 11 bases that match TRBD1. Germline CDR1 MNHNY, CDR2 SVGAGI (reference sequence). After removal of 7 bases from V and 4 bases from J, the junction contained 8 bases not matched to a gene. The CDR3 consists of 15 residues. CDR3 nucleotides: TGTGCCAGCAATCCCCGGACAGGGGGCATCTATGGCTACACCTTC. This translates into CASNPRTGGIYGYTF.

This chain uses TRBV5-1 with TRBJ1-6; D not certain. Germline CDR1 is SGHRS and CDR2 is YFSETQ. Trimming removed 3 bases at V and 6 bases at J, with 16 bases between. The CDR3 has 16 amino acids. The CDR3 DNA reads as TGCGCCAGCAGCTCGGAATGGGCTGGGCGTAATTCACCCCTCCACTTT. It translates to CASSSEWAGRNSPLHF.

CDR3 sequence (DNA): TGTGCCAGCAGCTGGGGACAGCACAATGAGCAGTTCTTC. Protein sequence: CASSWGQHNEQFF. This rearrangement joins TRBV5-4 to TRBJ2-1; TRBD1 agrees at 7 bases. V dropped 3 bases and J dropped 5; count of bases not matched to a gene: 2. The CDR3 has 13 amino acids. Germline V gene lookup returns CDR1 SGHNT and CDR2 YYREEE (reference sequence).

This chain links TRBV18 with TRBJ2-5, with 8 bases matching TRBD1. J lost 3 bases, V lost 5 bases, and 8 bases had no gene match. From germline, CDR1 is KGHSH and CDR2 LQKENI. The CDR3 spans 15 residues. The CDR3 loop reads CASSSQQGVEETQYF. For the CDR3, the DNA is TGTGCCAGCTCATCGCAACAGGGGGTGGAAGAGACCCAGTACTTC.

The chain carries TRBV9 and TRBJ1-1; 8 nucleotides match TRBD1. CDR1 and CDR2 (germline): SGDLS, YYNGEE. V dropped 0 bases and J dropped 7; count of bases not matched to a gene: 5. The CDR3 is 14 residues long. The chain's CDR3 is CASSVEGTGFEAFF. For the CDR3, the DNA is TGTGCCAGCAGCGTAGAGGGGACAGGCTTTGAAGCTTTCTTT. Drawing the rest from reference TRBV9 and TRBJ1-1, the complete variable domain is DSGVTQTPKHLITATGQRVTLRCSPRSGDLSVYWYQQSLDQGLQFLIQYYNGEERAKGNILERFSAQQFPDLHSELNLSSLELGDSALYFCASSVEGTGFEAFFGQGTRLTVV.

This clone was recorded only once. Here the CDR3 DNA reads TGTGCCAGCAGTTTATGGGGAGGGGCGGGCACCGGGGAGCTGTTTTTT. Its translation is CASSLWGGAGTGELFF. The V call is TRBV28, the J call TRBJ2-2, with TRBD2 matching over 7 bases. The CDR3 has 16 amino acids. Germline V gene sequence: CDR1 MDHEN, CDR2 SYDVKM. V was clipped by 0 bases and J by 4 bases; unmatched bases: 5.

The gene calls are TRBV28 and TRBJ2-5; 10 bases line up with TRBD2. Germline V lookup: CDR1 MDHEN, CDR2 SYDVKM. Trimming took 0 bases from V and 5 from J; bases not matched to a gene: 3. This CDR3 has 15 residues. DNA for the CDR3: TGTGCCAGCAGTTTATGGCTAGCGGGGGTGGAGACCCAGTACTTC. Translating it yields CASSLWLAGVETQYF. The variable domain in full, completed from reference TRBV28 and TRBJ2-5, reads DVKVTQSSRYLVKRTGEKVFLECVQDMDHENMFWYRQDPGLGLRLIYFSYDVKMKEKGDIPEGYSVSREKKERFSLILESASTNQTSMYLCASSLWLAGVETQYFGPGTRLLVL.

This clone was detected once. The chain is built from TRBV4-3 and TRBJ2-2, with D possibly matching TRBD2 (5 bases). V was cut by 3 bases and J by 4 bases, with 12 bases left in between. Germline loops: CDR1 LGHNA, CDR2 YSLEER. CDR3 length: 15 residues. The CDR3, as DNA: TGCGCCAGCAGCCACCGGGAAGGAGGCACCGGGGAGCTGTTTTTT. Translated: CASSHREGGTGELFF.

This clone has just one count. V usage is TRBV19 and J usage is TRBJ2-7; 11 nucleotides line up with TRBD2. The CDR3 is 15 amino acids. J was trimmed by 1 base and V by 9 bases; bases with no gene match: 8. Per the germline V gene, CDR1 is LNHDA and CDR2 is SQIVND (reference sequence). The CDR3 reads CASPTGTSGSYEQYF. DNA of the CDR3: TGTGCCAGCCCAACCGGGACTAGCGGATCCTACGAGCAGTACTTC.

The genes are TRBV27 and TRBJ1-5; 8 nucleotides align to TRBD1. Looked up from germline, CDR1 is MNHEY and CDR2 is SMNVEV (reference sequence). V was clipped by 10 bases and J by 6 bases; unmatched bases: 11. The CDR3 extends over 14 amino acids. CDR3 nucleotides: TGTGCCACACAAATCTCAGGGGGCGGTCAGCCCCAGCATTTT. It specifies CATQISGGGQPQHF.

The chain carries TRBV7-2 and TRBJ2-3; weak D call: TRBD2 (6 bases). The germline V gene encodes CDR1 SGHTA and CDR2 FQGNSA. Trimming removed 2 bases at V and 2 bases at J, with 17 bases between. The length of the CDR3 is 17 residues. The CDR3 sequence is CASSLTVVAVTTDTQYF. The CDR3 nucleotides read TGTGCCAGCAGCTTAACGGTGGTAGCGGTCACCACAGATACGCAGTATTTT.

The CDR3 DNA reads TGCGCCAGCAGCCAAGAAGGGACACCCTTGTACGAGCAGTACTTC. It translates to CASSQEGTPLYEQYF. V and J are TRBV4-1 and TRBJ2-7; TRBD1 might be the D (6 bases). This CDR3 is 15 amino acids long. Germline CDR1 MGHRA, CDR2 YSYEKL. Trimming shortened V by 0 bases and J by 4 bases, and 13 bases separated the two germline ends.